Listed below are T cell receptor beta chains from one sample, sequenced in a study of Graves' ophthalmopathy and Graves' hyperthyroidism. MiXCR, applied by TCRdb to the multiplex PCR reads, yields one record per CDR3 protein. The sample contains roughly 220,000 distinct CDR3 sequences, 45% of which appear only once. Sequencing was carried out using peripheral blood. These receptors originate from an adult man with Graves' ophthalmopathy. Each CDR3 is given with its conserved first and last residue. The D gene is left open where the match is weak. The listing skips clone size in some rows; elsewhere it reads once, few, many or a size class.

j_call v_call d_call clone_size cdr3_nt cdr3_aa
TRBJ2-2 TRBV7-7 - - TGTGCTAGCAGCTACTCCACCCACTACGGAGAGCTGTTTTTT CASSYSTHYGELFF
TRBJ1-6 TRBV2 TRBD1 - TGTGCCAGCAGTGAAAGGGACAGGGGGGATTCACCCCTCCACTTT CASSERDRGDSPLHF
TRBJ1-4 TRBV2 TRBD1 once TGTGCCAGCAGTTCAGACAGGGGTACTGAAAAACTGTTTTTT CASSSDRGTEKLFF
TRBJ2-7 TRBV5-5 - - TGTGCCAGCAGGGGACTTTCCTACGAGCAGTACTTC CASRGLSYEQYF
TRBJ1-2 TRBV3-1 - - TGTGCCGGCAGCCAAATAGAGAGTGGCTACACCTTC CAGSQIESGYTF
TRBJ2-2 TRBV7-9 TRBD1 few TGTGCCAGCAGCTCCGCCCGGGGACAGCCGAACACCGGGGAGCTGTTTTTT CASSSARGQPNTGELFF
TRBJ2-7 TRBV29-1 - - TGCAGCGTTTTGTCAGGGGGGCGGGAGCAGTACTTC CSVLSGGREQYF
TRBJ2-2 TRBV20-1 TRBD1 - TGCAGTGCTAGGAGACAGGGGGTCGGCGGGGAGCTGTTTTTT CSARRQGVGGELFF
TRBJ1-5 TRBV7-2 - many TGTGCCAGCAGCTTAGGACGCAATCAGCCCCAGCATTTT CASSLGRNQPQHF
TRBJ2-7 TRBV7-9 - - TGTGCCAGCAGCTTACCTGGCTCCTACGAGCAGTGCTTC CASSLPGSYEQCF
TRBJ1-3 TRBV10-3 - once TGTGCCAGCAGTTACTCCCCGGACTCTGGAAACACCATATATTTT CASSYSPDSGNTIYF
TRBJ2-2 TRBV20-1 - - TGCAGTGCCCTGTTCGACGGGAACACCGGGGAGCTGTTTTTT CSALFDGNTGELFF
TRBJ1-1 TRBV2 - - TGTGCCAGCAGGCTGACTAGCGGGGATGAAGCTTTCTTT CASRLTSGDEAFF
TRBJ2-7 TRBV28 TRBD2 - TGTGCCAGCGGATATACTAGCGGTTCCTACGAGCAGTACTTC CASGYTSGSYEQYF
TRBJ2-7 TRBV10-3 TRBD2 - TGTGCCATCGCGGGACTAGGGTCCTACGAGCAGTACTTC CAIAGLGSYEQYF
TRBJ2-5 TRBV29-1 - few TGCAGCGTTGGATGGGAAGAAGAGACCCAGTACTTC CSVGWEEETQYF
TRBJ1-2 TRBV7-9 - many TGTGCCAGCAGCTCCCCCCAGGGACTTGGCTACACCTTC CASSSPQGLGYTF
TRBJ1-2 TRBV7-9 - many TGTGCCAGCAGCCCCCCCGGGGGGGTGGGAAGCTATGGCTACACCTTC CASSPPGGVGSYGYTF
TRBJ1-6 TRBV7-2 - - TGTGCCAGCAGCTTTACCCAAGGGTTCTCACCCTTCCACTTT CASSFTQGFSPFHF
TRBJ2-7 TRBV7-6 - - TGTGCCAGCAGCCAAGGGGACGGCTACGAGCAGTACTTC CASSQGDGYEQYF
TRBJ2-6 TRBV29-1 TRBD1 many TGCAGCGTCTCTACAGGGGCGACTGGGGCCAACGTCCTGACTTTC CSVSTGATGANVLTF
TRBJ1-5 TRBV10-3 - - TGTGCCAGCAACCTAATGATGGTCGAGGAGCATTTT CASNLMMVEEHF
TRBJ1-1 TRBV5-1 TRBD1 - TGCGCCAGCAGCATGCCATCAGGGGGCATGGCCACTGAAGCTTTCTTT CASSMPSGGMATEAFF
TRBJ1-2 TRBV14 - many TGTGCCAGCAGCCACGAAACACGGGCAGAATTCGCTTATGGCTACACCTTC CASSHETRAEFAYGYTF
TRBJ2-5 TRBV10-3 TRBD1 - TGTGCCATCAGCGCGGACAGGGGGCCAGGGCAGCCCCAGTACTTC CAISADRGPGQPQYF
TRBJ1-2 TRBV29-1 - many TGCAGCGTTGTCTCGGGGACCTATGGCTACACCTTC CSVVSGTYGYTF
TRBJ2-2 TRBV7-9 TRBD1 few TGTGCCAGCAGCTCGGACAGGGGGAGCACCACCGGGGAGCTGTTTTTT CASSSDRGSTTGELFF
TRBJ2-5 TRBV4-2 TRBD1 - TGTGCCAGCAGCCAATCAGGGGGTGAGCGAGAGACCCAGTACTTC CASSQSGGERETQYF
TRBJ1-1 TRBV29-1 TRBD1 - TGCAGCGTTGAAGATGTTGGGACAGACAGGGTGAACACTGAAGCTTTCTTT CSVEDVGTDRVNTEAFF
TRBJ2-6 TRBV11-1 TRBD1 - TGTGCCAGCAGAAACAACCCGGGACAGGGAGTCTCTGGGGCCAACGTCCTGACTTTC CASRNNPGQGVSGANVLTF
TRBJ2-7 TRBV5-5 - - TGTGCCAGCAGCTTGAAAGTGAGCTACGAGCAGTACTTC CASSLKVSYEQYF
TRBJ1-3 TRBV7-9 - - TGTGCCAGCAGCTTAGACGGGAATGGCGGAAACACCATATATTTT CASSLDGNGGNTIYF
TRBJ2-6 TRBV5-6 - - TGTGCCAGCAGCTTGGTCGGACAGCTCTCTGGGGCCAACGTCCTGACTTTC CASSLVGQLSGANVLTF
TRBJ2-2 TRBV10-1 - - TGCGCCAGCAGCGCCATACTCACCGGGGAGCTGTTTTTT CASSAILTGELFF
TRBJ2-7 TRBV20-1 - - TGCAGTGCTAGAAGGCCAAAGGGTCCCTACGAGCAGTACTTC CSARRPKGPYEQYF